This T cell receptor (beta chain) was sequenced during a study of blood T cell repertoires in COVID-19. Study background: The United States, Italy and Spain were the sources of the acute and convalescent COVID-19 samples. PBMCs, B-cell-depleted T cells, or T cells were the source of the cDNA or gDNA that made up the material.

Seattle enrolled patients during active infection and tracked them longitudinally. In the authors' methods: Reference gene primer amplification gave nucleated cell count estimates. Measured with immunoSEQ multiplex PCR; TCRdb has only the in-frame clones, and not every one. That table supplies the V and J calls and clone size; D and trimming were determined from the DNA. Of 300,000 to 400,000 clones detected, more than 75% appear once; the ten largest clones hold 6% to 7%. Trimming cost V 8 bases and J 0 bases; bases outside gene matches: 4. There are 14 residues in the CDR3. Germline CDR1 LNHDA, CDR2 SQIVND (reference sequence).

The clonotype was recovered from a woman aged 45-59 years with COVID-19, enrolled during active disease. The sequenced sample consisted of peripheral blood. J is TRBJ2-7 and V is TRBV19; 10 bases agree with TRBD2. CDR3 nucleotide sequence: TGTGCCAGTTCTAGCGGGGGCGTCTCCTACGAGCAGTACTTC. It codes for CASSSGGVSYEQYF.